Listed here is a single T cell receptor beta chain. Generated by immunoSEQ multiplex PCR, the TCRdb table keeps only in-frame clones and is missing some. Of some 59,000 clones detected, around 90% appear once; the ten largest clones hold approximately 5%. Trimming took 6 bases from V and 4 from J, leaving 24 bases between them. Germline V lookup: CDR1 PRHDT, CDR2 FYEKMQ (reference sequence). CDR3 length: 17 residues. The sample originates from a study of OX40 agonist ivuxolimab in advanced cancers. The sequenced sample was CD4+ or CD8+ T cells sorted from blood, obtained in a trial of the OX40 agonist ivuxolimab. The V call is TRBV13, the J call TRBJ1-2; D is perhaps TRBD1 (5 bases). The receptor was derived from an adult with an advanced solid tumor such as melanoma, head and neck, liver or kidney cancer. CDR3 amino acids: CASSFAPGRAEFYGYTF. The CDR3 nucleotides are TGTGCCAGCAGTTTTGCTCCGGGACGGGCAGAATTCTATGGCTACACCTTC.